The rows below give T cell receptor beta chains drawn from one sample of a study of cytomegalovirus exposure and HLA in healthy donors. Repertoires were generated with immunoSEQ multiplex PCR, while TCRdb's copy carries only in-frame clones and drops some. The data hold over 200,000 clones, with 65% to 85% observed a single time. Sequenced input: PBMCs. The receptors here all came from a woman aged 25-40 years in good health and CMV-seropositive. The CDR3 runs from the conserved cysteine through the conserved F or W. A D gene is named only where the DNA matches it firmly. Some rows have no size entry. The others give once, few or many, or a class for an expanded clone.

CDR3 protein | CDR3 DNA | clone size | J gene | CDR3 length | V gene | D gene
CASSLGDREYGKNIQYF | TGCGCCAGCAGCTTAGGTGACCGGGAGTACGGCAAAAACATTCAGTACTTC | . | TRBJ2-4 | 17 | TRBV5-1 | .
CASRPLDRNTEAFF | TGTGCCAGCAGACCTTTGGACAGGAACACTGAAGCTTTCTTT | few | TRBJ1-1 | 14 | TRBV7-9 | .
CASSFTSVGGEQFF | TGTGCCAGCAGCTTCACTAGCGTAGGAGGTGAGCAGTTCTTC | . | TRBJ2-1 | 14 | TRBV7-2 | TRBD2
CAWKGQENTEAFF | TGTGCCTGGAAAGGGCAGGAGAACACTGAAGCTTTCTTT | . | TRBJ1-1 | 13 | TRBV30 | .
CARSRTSGRGKWRYEQYF | TGTGCCAGAAGCCGAACTAGCGGGAGAGGGAAATGGAGATACGAGCAGTACTTC | . | TRBJ2-7 | 18 | TRBV5-3 | TRBD2
CASRWLNTEAFF | TGTGCCAGCAGATGGTTGAACACTGAAGCTTTCTTT | . | TRBJ1-1 | 12 | TRBV28 | .
CASSSTPGLPYEQYF | TGTGCCAGCAGCTCAACACCGGGACTTCCCTACGAGCAGTACTTC | . | TRBJ2-7 | 15 | TRBV7-9 | .
CASRDDRQGYGYTF | TGTGCCAGCAGGGATGACAGACAGGGATATGGCTACACCTTC | . | TRBJ1-2 | 14 | TRBV9 | TRBD1
CASSPPYRRASDTDTQYF | TGTGCCAGCAGTCCCCCCTACCGCCGGGCTAGTGACACAGATACGCAGTATTTT | . | TRBJ2-3 | 18 | TRBV27 | .
CASSVAESGNTIYF | TGTGCCAGCAGCGTAGCCGAGAGCGGAAACACCATATATTTT | . | TRBJ1-3 | 14 | TRBV9 | .
CASSAQGNTEAFF | TGTGCCAGCAGTGCACAGGGGAACACTGAAGCTTTCTTT | few | TRBJ1-1 | 13 | TRBV2 | .
CASSLSLNTEAFF | TGTGCCAGCAGCTTGTCTCTGAACACTGAAGCTTTCTTT | few | TRBJ1-1 | 13 | TRBV5-6 | .
CSVVGRGPNPGANVLTF | TGCAGCGTTGTGGGGAGGGGCCCGAACCCTGGGGCCAACGTCCTGACTTTC | . | TRBJ2-6 | 17 | TRBV29-1 | TRBD2
CASSSTLPGLFF | TGTGCCAGCAGCTCCACCTTACCGGGACTCTTTTTC | few | TRBJ2-7 | 12 | TRBV13 | .
CASSPGTGNYEQYF | TGTGCCAGCAGTCCGGGGACAGGGAATTACGAGCAGTACTTC | few | TRBJ2-7 | 14 | TRBV27 | TRBD1
CASSLTTGLGPNEQFF | TGTGCCAGCAGCCTAACGACAGGGTTGGGTCCCAATGAGCAGTTCTTC | . | TRBJ2-1 | 16 | TRBV11-2 | TRBD1
CASSLYRGTSYNEQFF | TGTGCCAGCAGTTTATATCGGGGGACCTCCTACAATGAGCAGTTCTTC | . | TRBJ2-1 | 16 | TRBV27 | .
CASPDDSYGYTF | TGTGCCAGCCCGGACGATAGCTATGGCTACACCTTC | few | TRBJ1-2 | 12 | TRBV6-1 | .
CASSWGASGAQETQYF | TGCGCCAGCAGCTGGGGGGCTAGCGGGGCTCAAGAGACCCAGTACTTC | once | TRBJ2-5 | 16 | TRBV5-1 | TRBD2
CATQGMDTEAFF | TGTGCCACACAGGGAATGGACACTGAAGCTTTCTTT | . | TRBJ1-1 | 12 | TRBV6-1 | .
CASSFSFTGELFF | TGCGCCAGCAGCTTTTCGTTTACCGGGGAGCTGTTTTTT | . | TRBJ2-2 | 13 | TRBV5-1 | .
CASNSGSYEQYF | TGTGCCAGTAACTCGGGCTCCTACGAGCAGTACTTC | . | TRBJ2-7 | 12 | TRBV19 | .
CASSTTGTGGLEAFF | TGTGCCAGCAGCACCACCGGGACAGGGGGGCTTGAAGCTTTCTTT | . | TRBJ1-1 | 15 | TRBV9 | TRBD1
CASSAHTTGVGYTF | TGTGCCAGCAGTGCACACACCACAGGGGTCGGCTACACCTTC | once | TRBJ1-2 | 14 | TRBV6-5 | TRBD1
CASSFLGGSYEQYF | TGTGCCAGCAGTTTCCTCGGCGGGAGCTACGAGCAGTACTTC | . | TRBJ2-7 | 14 | TRBV27 | TRBD2
CASSPPGTRDEQYF | TGTGCCAGCAGCCCCCCGGGCACCCGGGACGAGCAGTACTTC | . | TRBJ2-7 | 14 | TRBV9 | .
CARSSPGQVYEQYF | TGTGCCAGAAGCTCCCCGGGACAAGTCTACGAGCAGTACTTC | . | TRBJ2-7 | 14 | TRBV7-5 | .
CASSLFRDGVRNTEAFF | TGTGCCAGCAGTTTATTTAGGGACGGAGTTAGGAACACTGAAGCTTTCTTT | . | TRBJ1-1 | 17 | TRBV27 | .
CSVVGARRGRLQETQYF | TGCAGCGTTGTAGGAGCCAGGCGCGGGAGGTTACAAGAGACCCAGTACTTC | . | TRBJ2-5 | 17 | TRBV29-1 | TRBD2
CATGTSGSYEQYF | TGTGCCACAGGTACTAGCGGCTCCTACGAGCAGTACTTC | . | TRBJ2-7 | 13 | TRBV28 | TRBD2
CASSSRVPGNTIYF | TGTGCCAGCAGCTCCAGGGTTCCCGGAAACACCATATATTTT | . | TRBJ1-3 | 14 | TRBV7-6 | .
CASSQEGQINQPQHF | TGTGCCAGCAGCCAAGAAGGGCAGATCAATCAGCCCCAGCATTTT | few | TRBJ1-5 | 15 | TRBV14 | .
CASSVNTPTGSGYTF | TGTGCCAGCAGCGTAAACACACCAACCGGGAGCGGCTACACCTTC | . | TRBJ1-2 | 15 | TRBV9 | .
CASSFGNRVWAEAFF | TGCGCCAGCAGCTTCGGTAACCGGGTTTGGGCTGAAGCTTTCTTT | . | TRBJ1-1 | 15 | TRBV5-1 | .
CASSLRVGDRRGYTF | TGTGCCAGCAGCTTAAGGGTTGGGGACAGGCGGGGCTACACCTTC | . | TRBJ1-2 | 15 | TRBV13 | TRBD1
CASSPGRATSVNYEQYF | TGCGCCAGCAGCCCTGGTCGGGCCACTAGCGTGAACTACGAGCAGTACTTC | . | TRBJ2-7 | 17 | TRBV5-1 | TRBD2
CASSPFPGTGGRRTYEQYF | TGCGCCAGCAGCCCGTTCCCCGGGACAGGAGGGCGGAGGACCTACGAGCAGTACTTC | once | TRBJ2-7 | 19 | TRBV5-1 | TRBD1
CASSRRGAANYGYTF | TGTGCCAGCAGCCGCCGAGGGGCAGCTAACTATGGCTACACCTTC | . | TRBJ1-2 | 15 | TRBV6-5 | .
CASSPKELSPSYEQYF | TGCGCCAGCAGCCCTAAGGAACTCTCTCCTTCCTACGAGCAGTACTTC | . | TRBJ2-7 | 16 | TRBV4-1 | .
CAGNREETQYF | TGTGCCGGGAACCGAGAAGAGACCCAGTACTTC | . | TRBJ2-5 | 11 | TRBV30 | .
CASSPQGPSPEAFF | TGTGCCAGCAGTCCACAGGGCCCCTCTCCTGAAGCTTTCTTT | . | TRBJ1-1 | 14 | TRBV27 | .
CASNGQGNQPQHF | TGTGCCAGTAATGGGCAGGGAAATCAGCCCCAGCATTTT | . | TRBJ1-5 | 13 | TRBV19 | .
CAWSDGGQGPHQPQHF | TGTGCCTGGAGTGACGGGGGACAGGGGCCTCATCAGCCCCAGCATTTT | . | TRBJ1-5 | 16 | TRBV30 | TRBD1
CASSLLREGYEQYF | TGCGCCAGCAGCTTGTTGCGGGAGGGATACGAGCAGTACTTC | . | TRBJ2-7 | 14 | TRBV5-1 | TRBD2
CASSPTPGQGSHEQYF | TGTGCCAGCAGCCCCACCCCGGGACAGGGGAGCCACGAGCAGTACTTC | once | TRBJ2-7 | 16 | TRBV9 | TRBD1
CASSIAQGRGYTF | TGTGCCAGTAGTATCGCACAGGGCCGAGGCTACACCTTC | . | TRBJ1-2 | 13 | TRBV19 | .
CASRRLARSEQYF | TGTGCCAGCAGGAGACTAGCACGAAGCGAGCAGTACTTC | . | TRBJ2-7 | 13 | TRBV6-1 | TRBD2
CASSIGARGEQYF | TGTGCCAGCAGCATCGGGGCGAGGGGGGAGCAGTACTTC | . | TRBJ2-7 | 13 | TRBV13 | .
CASSPRLGSYEQYF | TGTGCCTCCAGTCCCCGACTTGGCTCCTACGAGCAGTACTTC | once | TRBJ2-7 | 14 | TRBV25-1 | .
CASSLRGLAVGEWSSYNEQFF | TGCGCCAGCAGCTTGAGGGGACTAGCGGTGGGAGAATGGTCGTCCTACAATGAGCAGTTCTTC | once | TRBJ2-1 | 21 | TRBV5-1 | TRBD2
CASSHEGSGANVLTF | TGCGCCAGCAGCCATGAGGGATCTGGGGCCAACGTCCTGACTTTC | . | TRBJ2-6 | 15 | TRBV4-1 | .